The 5 T cell receptor beta chains listed next were all sequenced from one sample in a study of T cell repertoires in ileal Crohn's disease. The method was immunoSEQ multiplex PCR; TCRdb's version includes in-frame clones alone and lacks a portion of them. The sample includes about 4,100 clones, roughly four fifths of them seen just once. The sequenced material came from ileal tissue. Receptor source: an adult with Crohn's disease.

V usage is TRBV7-9 and J usage is TRBJ1-1; TRBD1 aligns across 8 bases. The germline CDR1 and CDR2 sequences are SEHNR and FQNEAQ (reference sequence). CDR3 length: 14 amino acids. V gave up 5 bases and J gave up 6 bases; unmatched junction bases: 8. The CDR3 DNA reads TGTGCCAGCAGCAGGGGTCCAGGGGGCGCTGAAGCTTTCTTT. It specifies CASSRGPGGAEAFF.

J is TRBJ2-5 and V is TRBV19; 7 bases map to TRBD2. Germline V CDR1 and CDR2: LNHDA, SQIVND (reference sequence). The CDR3 spans 14 residues. V dropped 9 bases and J dropped 5; count of bases not matched to a gene: 12. CDR3 sequence reads: CASGGGLLRETQYF. As DNA, the CDR3 is TGTGCCAGCGGCGGGGGTTTACTTAGGGAGACCCAGTACTTC.

The rearrangement uses TRBV29-1 and TRBJ1-1, with 9 nucleotides matching TRBD1. Germline trimming cut 1 base from V and 4 bases from J; bases unmatched to any gene: 1. The CDR3 is 13 residues long. CDR1 and CDR2 (germline): SQVTM, ANQGSEA. In nucleotides, the CDR3 is TGCAGCGTTGAAGGGGGACAGGGCACTGAAGCTTTCTTT. Its translation is CSVEGGQGTEAFF.

This chain connects TRBV4-3 to TRBJ2-3; 10 bases are shared with TRBD1. Germline V gene sequence: CDR1 LGHNA, CDR2 YSLEER. V lost 6 bases and J lost 6; bases outside the gene matches: 3. The CDR3 has 13 amino acids. The DNA for the CDR3 is TGCGCCAGCAGAGACAGGGGGCGGGATACGCAGTATTTT. This gives the protein CASRDRGRDTQYF.

The chain carries TRBV9 and TRBJ2-6; D is possibly TRBD1 (7 bases). Germline lookup yields CDR1 SGDLS and CDR2 YYNGEE. The CDR3 is 14 residues long. V lost 7 bases and J 4 bases, leaving 12 bases between the germline ends. CDR3 loop: CASDREAGANVLTF. In nucleotides, the CDR3 is TGTGCCAGCGACAGGGAGGCGGGGGCCAACGTCCTGACTTTC.